This entry lists 16 T cell receptor beta chains sequenced from one sample in a study of identical twins (TCRdb year 2016). Library preparation was by 5' RACE. Sequencing was carried out with an Illumina HiSeq 2000. TCRdb cleaned the public reads at Q25 with fastp, built clones with MiXCR and kept in-frame beta chains. When rows share a CDR3 protein, they turn into one entry using the most common DNA and genes. This sample lists 1.5 million to 2 million distinct CDR3 sequences; 32% were detected once. Together, the top ten hold 0.27% of the sample. The sequenced sample was cord blood. Every receptor here comes from a newborn girl in good health.

This clonotype was counted many times. CDR3 sequence: CASSTRGNYGYTF. CDR3 sequence (DNA): TGTGCCAGCAGTACCAGGGGTAACTATGGCTACACCTTC. The gene calls are TRBV25-1 and TRBJ1-2, with D possibly being TRBD1 (6 bases). The V end was cut by 5 bases, the J end by 1 base, with 8 bases between. CDR1 and CDR2 from the germline V gene are MGHDK and SYGVNS. This CDR3 is built from 13 residues.

This clonotype was seen more than once but under ten times. The V call is TRBV5-1, the J call TRBJ1-2; D unclear. This CDR3 is 13 amino acids long. Germline V gene lookup returns CDR1 SGHRS and CDR2 YFSETQ. The ends were cut back, 4 bases at V and 9 bases at J, with 16 bases in the middle. CDR3 in amino acids: CASSAWTVMSYTF. CDR3 in DNA: TGCGCCAGCAGCGCCTGGACCGTGATGAGCTACACCTTC.

This clonotype was counted between two and nine times. This chain connects TRBV12-3 or TRBV12-4 to TRBJ2-1, with D possibly matching TRBD2 (5 bases). V was cut by 6 bases and J by 7 bases, with 19 bases left in between. This CDR3 has 15 residues. The CDR3 sequence: CASRELDDHLNEQFF. In nucleotides, the CDR3 is TGTGCCAGCAGGGAACTAGACGATCATTTAAATGAGCAGTTCTTC.

This clonotype showed up just a few times. The rearrangement joins TRBV6-5 to TRBJ2-7; 7 bases fit TRBD2. The CDR3 contains 15 residues. V was clipped by 5 bases and J by 5 bases; unmatched bases: 12. CDR1 and CDR2 from the germline V gene are MNHEY and SVGAGI. Written as DNA, the CDR3 is TGTGCCAGCAGTAGTCGTAAACTAGCGATCAACGAGCAGTACTTC. Its protein is CASSSRKLAINEQYF.

The chain combines TRBV2 with TRBJ2-3; TRBD2 might be the D (5 bases). The germline V gene encodes CDR1 SNHLY and CDR2 FYNNEI. This CDR3 is built from 12 residues. Trimming removed 11 bases at V and 3 bases at J, with 12 bases between. The CDR3 spells CAAEDQTDTQYF. The CDR3 DNA follows: TGTGCCGCGGAGGATCAGACAGATACGCAGTATTTT.

This clonotype showed up just a few times. J is TRBJ2-7 and V is TRBV28; a weak D match, TRBD2 (6 bases). CDR1 MDHEN and CDR2 SYDVKM come from the germline V gene. The CDR3 has 13 amino acids. V was shortened by 8 bases and J by 2 bases, with 13 bases between the two germline ends. The CDR3 nucleotides are TGTGCCAGCGGTCCGGGACTGACCTACGAGCAGTACTTC. Its translation is CASGPGLTYEQYF.

V is TRBV28 and J is TRBJ2-6; the D gene is possibly TRBD1 (5 bases). The V gene's germline CDR1 is MDHEN and CDR2 SYDVKM. This CDR3 spans 15 amino acids. V was shortened by 6 bases and J by 2 bases, with 11 bases between the two germline ends. This CDR3 reads CASRFQGTGANVLTF. The CDR3 bases are TGTGCCAGCAGGTTCCAGGGAACTGGGGCCAACGTCCTGACTTTC.

The chain is built from TRBV20-1 and TRBJ2-7; the match to TRBD2 covers 11 bases. The germline V gene encodes CDR1 DFQATT and CDR2 SNEGSKA (reference sequence). The J segment lost 0 bases and the V segment lost 6 bases, leaving 7 bases of the junction unmatched. CDR3 length equals 15 residues. The CDR3 region has the DNA TGCAGTGCCGCTTTAGCGGGGGGGTCCTCCTACGAGCAGTACTTC. Translation gives CSAALAGGSSYEQYF.

This clonotype was seen a single time. At one end the junction does not follow the germline gene, possibly because of a read error. The chain has TRBV25-1 and TRBJ2-2, with 7 positions matching TRBD1. The germline gives CDR1 MGHDK, CDR2 SYGVNS. The CDR3 loop spans 13 amino acids. The CDR3 sequence: CAGSKTGPGELFF. The CDR3 DNA follows: TGTGCCGGCAGTAAGACAGGGCCCGGGGAGCTGTTTTTT.

V gene TRBV7-2 combines with J gene TRBJ2-1, with D possibly called TRBD1 or TRBD2 (7 bases each). Germline values: CDR1 SGHTA, CDR2 FQGNSA. The CDR3 runs 15 residues. Deletions cut 2 bases from V and 10 bases from J, with 18 bases between. The CDR3 DNA reads TGTGCCAGCAGCTTACGGACAGGACTAGTTTCGGAGCAGTTCTTC. Residues: CASSLRTGLVSEQFF. Based on the CDR3 plus reference TRBV7-2 and TRBJ2-1, the full variable domain is GAGVSQSPSNKVTEKGKDVELRCDPISGHTALYWYRQSLGQGLEFLIYFQGNSAPDKSGLPSDRFSAERTGGSVSTLTIQRTQQEDSAVYLCASSLRTGLVSEQFFGPGTRLTVL.

Only a few counts were recorded for this clonotype. The rearrangement joins TRBV4-1 to TRBJ2-3; D gene unclear. The V gene lost 4 bases and the J gene lost 0 bases, with 14 bases spanning the gap. In germline, CDR1 is MGHRA, CDR2 YSYEKL. This CDR3 has 16 residues. The CDR3 protein is CASSPVTLKSTDTQYF. The CDR3 DNA follows: TGCGCCAGCAGCCCAGTGACGCTCAAAAGCACAGATACGCAGTATTTT.

The chain carries TRBV5-1 and TRBJ2-7; D tentatively reads TRBD1 or TRBD2 (5 bases each). Trimming took off 0 bases at V and 2 bases at J, with 21 bases between the two ends. CDR1 SGHRS and CDR2 YFSETQ come from the germline V gene. CDR3 length: 18 amino acids. The CDR3 region is CASSLALPGTTLTYEQYF. The CDR3, as DNA: TGCGCCAGCAGCTTGGCTCTACCGGGGACCACCCTCACCTACGAGCAGTACTTC.

This clonotype was recorded a few times. V gene TRBV20-1 combines with J gene TRBJ2-6, with 8 bases matching TRBD2. The J segment lost 0 bases and the V segment lost 6 bases, leaving 10 bases of the junction unmatched. This CDR3 spans 17 amino acids. Germline V gives CDR1 DFQATT, CDR2 SNEGSKA (reference sequence). CDR3 sequence: CSAKVAGRFSGANVLTF. The DNA of the CDR3 is TGCAGTGCCAAAGTAGCGGGACGTTTCTCTGGGGCCAACGTCCTGACTTTC.

This chain connects TRBV4-2 to TRBJ2-2, with D uncertain. The CDR3 is 14 residues long. Germline V gene sequence: CDR1 LGHNA, CDR2 YNFKEQ. The V end lost 1 base, the J end lost 1 base, and 4 bases lay between the germline ends. The CDR3 region has the DNA TGTGCCAGCAGCCAAGGTCGGAACACCGGGGAGCTGTTTTTT. This gives the protein CASSQGRNTGELFF.

This clonotype occurred a few times. The genes are TRBV4-1 and TRBJ1-4; D is uncertain. The CDR3 sequence is 18 residues long. V shed 2 bases and J shed 4 bases, with 20 bases lying between them. CDR1 is MGHRA and CDR2 is YSYEKL in the germline V gene. This CDR3 is CASSQIGLSYSYNEKLFF. CDR3 coding DNA: TGCGCCAGCAGCCAAATCGGTCTTTCATATTCCTATAATGAAAAACTGTTTTTT.

This clonotype was counted once. The chain is built from TRBV12-3 or TRBV12-4 and TRBJ2-3; no definite D call. This CDR3 comprises 14 residues. The V end lost 5 bases, the J end lost 8 bases, and 17 bases lay between the germline ends. CDR3 in amino acids: CASSPDLPASTQYF. The CDR3 nucleotides are TGTGCCAGCAGTCCCGACCTTCCAGCGTCTACGCAGTATTTT.